The 24 T cell receptor beta chains listed next were all sequenced from one sample in a study of T cells in Graves' hyperthyroidism and ophthalmopathy. Amplification targeted TCR beta CDR3 regions from RNA transcripts. TCR CDR3 regions were first amplified by RT-PCR with HTBI primers. In TCRdb, the multiplex PCR reads were re-called with MiXCR into one record per CDR3 protein. The sample includes more than 450,000 distinct CDR3 sequences, just under 20% of them seen just once. The specimen sequenced was blood. Receptor source: a man aged 40-49 years with Graves' ophthalmopathy.

The V call is TRBV3-1, the J call TRBJ2-7, with D perhaps matching TRBD2 (6 bases). The CDR3 is 15 residues long. Germline-derived CDR1 and CDR2 are LGHDT and YNNKEL (reference sequence). V was cut by 7 bases and J by 5 bases, with 21 bases left in between. The DNA of the CDR3 is TGTGCCAGCACCCCGTCACTCACGGGAGCGCACGAGCAGTACTTC. It encodes CASTPSLTGAHEQYF.

V gene TRBV20-1 combines with J gene TRBJ1-1, with 8 nucleotides matching TRBD1. After removal of 4 bases from V and 1 base from J, the junction contained 5 bases not matched to a gene. CDR1 DFQATT and CDR2 SNEGSKA come from the germline V gene (reference sequence). This CDR3 has 14 amino acids. Written as DNA, the CDR3 is TGCAGTGCTACCCCAGGGGGCAGGAACACTGAAGCTTTCTTT. Its translation is CSATPGGRNTEAFF.

This clonotype was recorded a few times. The chain combines TRBV3-1 with TRBJ1-4; 10 nucleotides line up with TRBD1. The junction had 10 bases not matched to a gene; V was cut back by 3 bases and J by 0 bases. From germline, CDR1 is LGHDT and CDR2 YNNKEL (reference sequence). The CDR3 is 19 amino acids. The CDR3 spells CASSHSRGQGLPTNEKLFF. The CDR3 DNA is TGTGCCAGCAGCCACTCTAGGGGACAGGGGCTTCCAACTAATGAAAAACTGTTTTTT.

In its sample, this clonotype was seen many times. The chain uses TRBV5-1 and TRBJ2-7, with unresolved D. CDR3 length equals 13 residues. V lost 2 bases, J lost 5 bases, and 11 bases lay in between. Germline-derived CDR1 and CDR2 are SGHRS and YFSETQ. DNA of the CDR3: TGCGCCAGCAGCTTAATTGGAATGGACGAGCAGTACTTC. As protein: CASSLIGMDEQYF. The full variable domain, rest sourced from reference TRBV5-1 and TRBJ2-7, is KAGVTQTPRYLIKTRGQQVTLSCSPISGHRSVSWYQQTPGQGLQFLFEYFSETQRNKGNFPGRFSGRQFSNSRSEMNVSTLELGDSALYLCASSLIGMDEQYFGPGTRLTVT.

The sample holds a few counts of this clonotype. V gene TRBV4-3 combines with J gene TRBJ2-2; D is uncertain. The CDR3 is made up of 14 amino acids. CDR1 is LGHNA, CDR2 YSLEER, per germline. Trimming shortened V by 0 bases and J by 6 bases, and 8 bases separated the two germline ends. As DNA, the CDR3 is TGCGCCAGCAGCCAAGATCTACTGCCCGGGGAGCTGTTTTTT. This translates into CASSQDLLPGELFF.

This clonotype was observed at least ten times. The chain has TRBV18 and TRBJ1-1, with D uncertain. V gave up 1 base and J gave up 1 base, with 10 bases separating them. Germline loops: CDR1 KGHSH, CDR2 LQKENI. This CDR3 is built from 15 residues. Written as DNA, the CDR3 is TGTGCCAGCTCACCACTCAACTCAGCGAACACTGAAGCTTTCTTT. Amino acid sequence: CASSPLNSANTEAFF.

The V and J genes are TRBV9 and TRBJ2-7; D might be TRBD1 or TRBD2, each matching 5 bases. This CDR3 has 15 amino acids. Germline V lookup: CDR1 SGDLS, CDR2 YYNGEE. V lost 0 bases and J lost 2, with 12 bases in between. The CDR3 loop is CASSVDEGTAYEQYF. The CDR3 DNA is TGTGCCAGCAGCGTAGACGAAGGGACCGCCTACGAGCAGTACTTC.

A note on this clonotype: Being one base from a much bigger clone, this may be a read error. This chain connects TRBV20-1 to TRBJ2-7; D ambiguous. The end of the DNA is better explained by TRBJ2-1, so the J call may be wrong. Germline CDR1 reads DFQATT; CDR2 reads SNEGSKA (reference sequence). CDR3 length: 16 amino acids. DNA for the CDR3: TGCAGTGCTCTAGACCAAGACCGGCACCACTCCTACGAGCAGTTCTTC. This sequence encodes CSALDQDRHHSYEQFF.

This clonotype was observed a handful of times. V usage is TRBV15 and J usage is TRBJ2-5; a weak D match, TRBD1 (6 bases). V was cut by 2 bases and J by 5 bases, with 12 bases left in between. The germline CDR1 and CDR2 sequences are LNHNV and YYDKDF (reference sequence). The CDR3 is 14 amino acids. The CDR3 is CATSRQGLGETQYF. The CDR3 DNA reads TGTGCCACCAGCAGACAGGGGTTAGGGGAGACCCAGTACTTC.

The chain combines TRBV27 with TRBJ1-2, with 9 nucleotides matching TRBD1. Germline V gives CDR1 MNHEY, CDR2 SMNVEV (reference sequence). The ends lost 4 bases at V and 4 bases at J; junction bases unmatched: 10. The CDR3 spans 16 residues. CDR3 residues: CASSSWTGADGYGYTF. As DNA, the CDR3 is TGTGCCAGCAGTTCCTGGACAGGGGCCGACGGCTATGGCTACACCTTC.

Worth noting for this clonotype: The CDR3 ends on some other residue instead of the conserved phenylalanine or tryptophan, so this is likely a read error. V and J are TRBV14 and TRBJ1-6; tentative D call: TRBD1 (6 bases). Germline V gene data show CDR1 as SGHDN and CDR2 as FVKESK. Deletions cut 2 bases from V and 0 bases from J, with 23 bases between. CDR3 length equals 21 residues. CDR3 sequence reads: CASSQHAGQGLSSSYNSPLHL. CDR3 nucleotide sequence: TGTGCCAGCAGCCAACATGCGGGACAAGGTTTATCCAGCTCCTATAATTCACCCCTCCACCTT.

This clonotype was found many times. The chain has TRBV20-1 and TRBJ1-1; the D gene is possibly TRBD1 (6 bases). Germline CDR1 and CDR2: DFQATT and SNEGSKA (reference sequence). CDR3 size: 13 residues. With 6 bases removed from V and 1 base from J, the gap between germline ends came to 12 bases. CDR3 DNA sequence: TGCAGTGCCAGGGGACACTCGAACACTGAAGCTTTCTTT. Amino acids: CSARGHSNTEAFF.

This clonotype showed up many times. The rearrangement links TRBV2 to TRBJ2-1, with unresolved D. Germline assignment: CDR1 SNHLY and CDR2 FYNNEI. The CDR3 totals 14 residues. The V gene lost 0 bases and the J gene lost 3 bases, with 6 bases spanning the gap. The CDR3 is CASSEAHGYNEQFF. The CDR3 bases are TGTGCCAGCAGTGAAGCGCACGGCTACAATGAGCAGTTCTTC.

This clonotype was found many times. This sequence joins TRBV20-1 and TRBJ2-7; D is perhaps TRBD2 (5 bases). The CDR3 is 13 amino acids. V was shortened by 4 bases and J by 0 bases, with 10 bases between the two germline ends. Per germline, CDR1 DFQATT and CDR2 SNEGSKA (reference sequence). The CDR3 sequence: CSAMRESSYEQYF. The DNA for the CDR3 is TGCAGTGCTATGAGGGAGAGCTCCTACGAGCAGTACTTC.

This clonotype was seen at least ten times. The rearrangement uses TRBV28 and TRBJ2-4; the match to TRBD1 covers 11 bases. The CDR3 has 18 residues. The ends lost 8 bases at V and 0 bases at J; junction bases unmatched: 12. In germline, CDR1 is MDHEN, CDR2 SYDVKM. CDR3 DNA: TGTGCCAGCCATGGGAGGGACAGGGGGACCCTAGCCAAAAACATTCAGTACTTC. Its translation: CASHGRDRGTLAKNIQYF.

This clonotype was counted only a few times. Here the CDR3 DNA reads TGCAGTGCCGTCCAAGAGACCCAGTACTTC. Translation gives CSAVQETQYF. The chain links TRBV20-1 to TRBJ2-5; D unclear. V lost 6 bases and J 1 base, leaving 3 bases between the germline ends. CDR3 size: 10 residues. Germline CDR1 and CDR2: DFQATT and SNEGSKA (reference sequence).

In this sample, this clonotype turned up once. This chain links TRBV9 with TRBJ2-3; a possible D gene is TRBD2 (5 bases). V shed 0 bases and J shed 2 bases, with 10 bases lying between them. The germline CDR1 and CDR2 sequences are SGDLS and YYNGEE. The CDR3 has 15 amino acids. CDR3 loop: CASSVGAGYTDTQYF. The CDR3 DNA reads TGTGCCAGCAGCGTAGGGGCGGGCTACACAGATACGCAGTATTTT.

This clonotype was detected only a few times. The V and J genes are TRBV4-1 and TRBJ1-5; 7 bases map to TRBD1. The V gene end was trimmed by 0 bases and the J gene end by 3 bases; junction bases not matched to a gene: 8. The length of the CDR3 is 17 residues. CDR1 MGHRA and CDR2 YSYEKL come from the germline V gene. CDR3 sequence: CASSQDLDRRDNQPQHF. The CDR3 nucleotides are TGCGCCAGCAGCCAAGATCTGGACAGGAGGGACAATCAGCCCCAGCATTTT.

This clonotype showed up many times. V gene TRBV27 combines with J gene TRBJ2-7, with D possibly TRBD2 on 6 matching bases. Germline CDR1 MNHEY, CDR2 SMNVEV (reference sequence). There are 15 residues in the CDR3. V was shortened by 6 bases and J by 5 bases, with 20 bases between the two germline ends. CDR3 amino acids: CASRVHWDSLDEQYF. CDR3 coding DNA: TGTGCCAGCAGGGTGCATTGGGACTCATTGGACGAGCAGTACTTC.

This clonotype was detected many times. The chain has TRBV2 and TRBJ2-7, with TRBD1 as a possible D gene (7 bases). The CDR3 is 13 residues long. Looked up from germline, CDR1 is SNHLY and CDR2 is FYNNEI. V shed 8 bases and J shed 5 bases, with 16 bases lying between them. The CDR3 sequence is CASHNRGGHEQYF. The CDR3 DNA reads TGTGCCAGCCATAACAGGGGAGGCCACGAGCAGTACTTC.

The chain is built from TRBV29-1 and TRBJ2-3; TRBD2 matches at 11 bases. V lost 0 bases to trimming and J lost 1 base; unmatched junction nucleotides: 15. Per the germline V gene, CDR1 is SQVTM and CDR2 is ANQGSEA. CDR3 length equals 20 residues. The CDR3 coding sequence is TGCAGCGTTGAAGATTTGTTAGCGGGAGGGAACGGGCCTGGCACAGATACGCAGTATTTT. Amino acids: CSVEDLLAGGNGPGTDTQYF.

CDR3 DNA: TGCGCCAGCAGCTTGTCTGCCCCGGGATCGGTAAGGGCAGAAAAACTGTTTTTT. Its translation is CASSLSAPGSVRAEKLFF. The V and J genes are TRBV5-1 and TRBJ2-2, with D unresolved. The DNA end favors TRBJ1-4, so the J call may be wrong. The CDR3 runs 18 residues. Germline lookup yields CDR1 SGHRS and CDR2 YFSETQ.

The chain uses TRBV6-1 and TRBJ2-5; 12 positions agree with TRBD1. Trimming at V came to 3 bases and at J to 5 bases, leaving 7 bases not matched to a gene. The CDR3 loop spans 16 amino acids. Germline loops: CDR1 MNHNS, CDR2 SASEGT. Here the CDR3 DNA reads TGTGCCAGCAGTGATGCGGGACAGGGGGCCGGGGAGACCCAGTACTTC. Its translation: CASSDAGQGAGETQYF.

This clonotype was recorded many times. The rearrangement links TRBV3-1 to TRBJ2-1; 9 positions agree with TRBD1. The germline CDR1 and CDR2 sequences are LGHDT and YNNKEL (reference sequence). The V gene end was trimmed by 1 base and the J gene end by 8 bases; junction bases not matched to a gene: 3. The CDR3 is made up of 14 amino acids. CDR3 in DNA: TGTGCCAGCAGCCAAGGGGACAGGGCAGATGAGCAGTTCTTC. Translation gives CASSQGDRADEQFF.